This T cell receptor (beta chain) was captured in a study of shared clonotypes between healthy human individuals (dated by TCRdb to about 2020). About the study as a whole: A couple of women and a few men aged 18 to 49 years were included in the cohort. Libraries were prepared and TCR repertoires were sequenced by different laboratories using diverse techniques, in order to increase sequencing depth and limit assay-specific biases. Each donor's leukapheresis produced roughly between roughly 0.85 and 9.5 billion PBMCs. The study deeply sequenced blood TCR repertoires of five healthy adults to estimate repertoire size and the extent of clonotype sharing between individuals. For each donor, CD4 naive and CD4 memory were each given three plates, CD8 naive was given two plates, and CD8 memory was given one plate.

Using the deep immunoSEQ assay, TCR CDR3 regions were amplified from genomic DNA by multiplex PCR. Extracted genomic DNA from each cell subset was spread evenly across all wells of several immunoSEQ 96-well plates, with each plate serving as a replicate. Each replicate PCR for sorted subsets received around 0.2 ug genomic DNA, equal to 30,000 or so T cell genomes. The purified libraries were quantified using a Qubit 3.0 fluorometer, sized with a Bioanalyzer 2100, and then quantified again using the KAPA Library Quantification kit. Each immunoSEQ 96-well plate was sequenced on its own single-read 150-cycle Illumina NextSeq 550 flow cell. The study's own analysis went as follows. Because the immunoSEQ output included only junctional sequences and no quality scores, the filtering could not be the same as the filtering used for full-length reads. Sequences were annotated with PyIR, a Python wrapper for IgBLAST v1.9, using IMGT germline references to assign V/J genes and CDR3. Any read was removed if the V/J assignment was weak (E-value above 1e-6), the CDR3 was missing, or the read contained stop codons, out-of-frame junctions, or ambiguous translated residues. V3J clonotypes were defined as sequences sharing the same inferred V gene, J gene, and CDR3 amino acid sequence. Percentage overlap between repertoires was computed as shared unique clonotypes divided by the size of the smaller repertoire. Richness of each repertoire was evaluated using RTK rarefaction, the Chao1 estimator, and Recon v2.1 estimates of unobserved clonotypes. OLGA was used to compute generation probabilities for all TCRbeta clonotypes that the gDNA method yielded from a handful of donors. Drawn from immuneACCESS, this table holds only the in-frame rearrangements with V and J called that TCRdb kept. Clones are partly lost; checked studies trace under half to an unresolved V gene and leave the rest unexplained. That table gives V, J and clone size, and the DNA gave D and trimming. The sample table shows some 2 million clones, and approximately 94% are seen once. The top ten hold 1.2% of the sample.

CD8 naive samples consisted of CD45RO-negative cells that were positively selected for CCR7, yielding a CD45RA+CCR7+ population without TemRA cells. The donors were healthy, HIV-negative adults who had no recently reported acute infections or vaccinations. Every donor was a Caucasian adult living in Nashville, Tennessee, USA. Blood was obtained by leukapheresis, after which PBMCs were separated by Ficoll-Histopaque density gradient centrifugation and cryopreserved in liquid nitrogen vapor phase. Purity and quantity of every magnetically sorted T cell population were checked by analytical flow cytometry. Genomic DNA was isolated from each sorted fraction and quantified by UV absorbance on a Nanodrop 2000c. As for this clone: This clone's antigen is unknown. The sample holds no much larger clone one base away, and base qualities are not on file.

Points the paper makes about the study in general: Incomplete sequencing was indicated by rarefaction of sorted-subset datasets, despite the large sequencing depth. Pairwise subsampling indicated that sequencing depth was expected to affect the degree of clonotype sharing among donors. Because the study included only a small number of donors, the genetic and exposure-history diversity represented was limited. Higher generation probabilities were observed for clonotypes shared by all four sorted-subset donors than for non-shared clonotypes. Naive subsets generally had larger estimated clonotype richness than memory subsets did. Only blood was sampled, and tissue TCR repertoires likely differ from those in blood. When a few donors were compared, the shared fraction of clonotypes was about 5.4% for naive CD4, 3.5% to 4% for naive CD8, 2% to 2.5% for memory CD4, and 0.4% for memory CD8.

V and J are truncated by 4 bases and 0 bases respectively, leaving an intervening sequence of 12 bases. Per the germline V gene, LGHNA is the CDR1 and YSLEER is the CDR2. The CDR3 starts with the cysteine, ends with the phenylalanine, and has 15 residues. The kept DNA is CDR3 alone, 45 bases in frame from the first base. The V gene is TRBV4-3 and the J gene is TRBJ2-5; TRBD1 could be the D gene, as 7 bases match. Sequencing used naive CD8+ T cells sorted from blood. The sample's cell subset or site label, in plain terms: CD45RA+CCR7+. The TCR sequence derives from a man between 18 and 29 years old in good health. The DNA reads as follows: TGCGCCAGCAGCCGCGGGACAGACAACCAAGAGACCCAGTACTTC. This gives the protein CASSRGTDNQETQYF.